The sequence of this TCR beta chain was determined in a study of blood T cell repertoires in COVID-19. Across the study: COVID-19 samples collected from the United States, Italy and Spain covered acute and convalescent phases. T cells, B-cell-depleted T cells, or PBMCs supplied cDNA or gDNA.

Authors' methods: The assay estimated nucleated cells by amplifying reference gene primers. Method: immunoSEQ multiplex PCR; TCRdb's copy keeps in-frame clones and lacks some. Clone size and the V and J calls come from that table; the DNA yielded D and trimming. The sample holds 300,000 to 450,000 clones; approximately 88% are singletons and the top ten take around 3%. Followed longitudinally, the Seattle patients had been enrolled during active infection. Germline assignment: CDR1 SGHTA and CDR2 FQGNSA. This CDR3 is 16 amino acids long. The trim removed 5 bases at V and 7 bases at J, leaving 8 bases unmatched.

This chain uses TRBV7-2 with TRBJ2-5; 15 nucleotides align to TRBD2. The source of this sequence is a woman aged 25 to 39 with COVID-19, enrolled during active disease. The source material was peripheral blood. Here the CDR3 DNA reads TGTGCCAGCAGCGCAGGACTAGCGGGAGGGGTGGGGACCCAGTACTTC. Translated: CASSAGLAGGVGTQYF.